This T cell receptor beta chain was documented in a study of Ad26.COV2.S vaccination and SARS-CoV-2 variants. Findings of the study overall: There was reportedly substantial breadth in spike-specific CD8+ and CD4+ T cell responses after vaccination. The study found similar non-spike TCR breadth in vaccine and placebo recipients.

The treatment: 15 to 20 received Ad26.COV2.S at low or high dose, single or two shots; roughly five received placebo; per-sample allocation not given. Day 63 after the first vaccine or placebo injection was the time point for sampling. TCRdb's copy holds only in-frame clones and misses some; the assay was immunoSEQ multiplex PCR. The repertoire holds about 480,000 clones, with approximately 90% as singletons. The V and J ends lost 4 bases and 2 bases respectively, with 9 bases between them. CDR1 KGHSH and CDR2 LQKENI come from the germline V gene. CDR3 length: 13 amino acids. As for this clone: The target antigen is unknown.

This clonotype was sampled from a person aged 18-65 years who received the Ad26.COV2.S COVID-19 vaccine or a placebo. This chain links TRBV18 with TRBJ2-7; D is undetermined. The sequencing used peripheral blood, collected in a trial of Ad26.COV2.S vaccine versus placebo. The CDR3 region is CASSQTSTYEQYF. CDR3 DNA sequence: TGTGCCAGCTCACAGACAAGTACCTACGAGCAGTACTTC. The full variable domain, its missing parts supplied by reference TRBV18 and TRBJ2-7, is NAGVMQNPRHLVRRRGQEARLRCSPMKGHSHVYWYRQLPEEGLKFMVYLQKENIIDESGMPKERFSAEFPKEGPSILRIQQVVRGDSAAYFCASSQTSTYEQYFGPGTRLTVT.